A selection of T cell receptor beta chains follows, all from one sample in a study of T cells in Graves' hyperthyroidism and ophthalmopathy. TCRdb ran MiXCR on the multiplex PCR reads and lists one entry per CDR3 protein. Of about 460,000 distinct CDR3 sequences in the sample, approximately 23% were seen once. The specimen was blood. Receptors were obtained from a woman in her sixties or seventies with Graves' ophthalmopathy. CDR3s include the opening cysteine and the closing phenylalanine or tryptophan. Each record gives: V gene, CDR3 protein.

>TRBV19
CASSRGQVLETQYF
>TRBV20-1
CSARGTPGTAYNEQFF
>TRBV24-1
CATSEGTSGASTDTQYF
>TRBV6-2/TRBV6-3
CASRESGNTIYF
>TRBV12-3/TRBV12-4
CASSFGDASYEQYF
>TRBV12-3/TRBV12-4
CASSPPVLQQDTQYF
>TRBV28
CASSIGTF
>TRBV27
CASSPQQGHETQYF
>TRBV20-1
CSARDRRTNEKLFF
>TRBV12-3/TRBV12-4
CASSFMSVTGELFF
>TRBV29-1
CSVLGSRVSYEQYF
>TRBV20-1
CSAIQGPGELFF
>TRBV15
CATSAPAGGGYEKLFF
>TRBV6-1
CASQYEGRFAGELFF
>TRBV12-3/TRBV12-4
CANRASGYNEQFF
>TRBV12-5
CASGLAGQRYTEAFF
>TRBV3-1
CASSQRGGTLAYGYTF
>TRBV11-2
CASSLSQGGGDGYTF
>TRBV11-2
CAGSLVRGALGANVLTF
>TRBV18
CASSLSVQSNTGELFF
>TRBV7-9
CASSSFRGLARYNEQFF
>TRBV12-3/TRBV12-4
CASSPFRGRDNEQFF
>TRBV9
CASSVGGELDNEQFF
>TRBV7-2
CASSFSLANSYNEQFF
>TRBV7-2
CASSPTRTYGYTF
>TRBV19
CASSFRGFGAVTQEQFF
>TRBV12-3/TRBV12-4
CASSTDSNQPQHF
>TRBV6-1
CASSESMGAHYGYTF
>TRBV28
CASSSGQGATEAFF
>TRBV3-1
CASNRAAETQYF
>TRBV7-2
CASSLAGTGGRETQYF
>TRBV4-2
CASSQGGREGNQPQHF
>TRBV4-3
CASSRDSAYNEQFF
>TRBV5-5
CASSPEGGAFNEQFF
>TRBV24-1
CATLENDSQLNYGYTF
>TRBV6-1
CASSEMADTQYF
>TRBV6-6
CASSYPPAPTQYF
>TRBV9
CASSASGTGNTEAFF
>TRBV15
CATSRLDGSYEQYF
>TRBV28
CASSTGTSGSLSYEQYF
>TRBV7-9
CASSLANSFTDTQYF
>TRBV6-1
CASSESYLPRGAFF